The rows below give T cell receptor beta chains drawn from one sample of a study of T cells in Graves' hyperthyroidism and ophthalmopathy. TCRdb recomputed calls from the multiplex PCR reads with MiXCR, one row per CDR3 protein. The data hold about 550,000 distinct CDR3 sequences, with around 20% observed a single time. Sequences were obtained from blood. These receptor sequences come from a man aged 18 to 29 with Graves' hyperthyroidism. Both conserved end residues are part of each CDR3. D genes are given only for firm matches. Size values are once, few and many counts, or a class for expanded clones, and some rows have none.

j_gene | v_gene | abundance | d_gene | CDR3nt | CDR3aa
TRBJ2-2 | TRBV28 | many | TRBD1 | TGTGCCAGCACCCGGGGGGACAGGGCTAACGGGGAGCTGTTTTTT | CASTRGDRANGELFF
TRBJ1-5 | TRBV20-1 | many | . | TGCAGTGCGAAGGACAGTTATAGCAATCAGCCCCAGCATTTT | CSAKDSYSNQPQHF
TRBJ1-1 | TRBV6-1 | many | . | TGTGCCACACGGGAACAACGACTGAACACTGAAGCTTTCTTT | CATREQRLNTEAFF
TRBJ1-2 | TRBV29-1 | many | . | TGCAGCGTGGGTAGGGACCAAGGGGGCTATGGCTACACCTTC | CSVGRDQGGYGYTF
TRBJ1-1 | TRBV12-3/TRBV12-4 | many | . | TGTGCCAGCAGTTTAATAACGTGGGCCAAGTCTGAAGCTTTCTTT | CASSLITWAKSEAFF
TRBJ1-5 | TRBV29-1 | few | TRBD1 | TGCAGCGTTGAGCCAGGGGGAGAGCCCCAGCATTTT | CSVEPGGEPQHF
TRBJ2-5 | TRBV12-3/TRBV12-4 | . | TRBD1 | TGTGCCAGCAGTTTAATACGGGGAAGGGGGCCAGAGACCCAGTACTTC | CASSLIRGRGPETQYF
TRBJ1-2 | TRBV29-1 | many | . | TGCAGCGTTGAACGGGGGGCAAGCTACACCTTC | CSVERGASYTF
TRBJ2-7 | TRBV5-5 | many | . | TGTGCCAGCAGCTTGGGTCCAAACGAGCAGTACTTC | CASSLGPNEQYF
TRBJ1-1 | TRBV12-3/TRBV12-4 | many | . | TGTGCCAGCAGTTTAACTACGGCTTTCTTT | CASSLTTAFF
TRBJ2-2 | TRBV6-2/TRBV6-3 | few | . | TGTGCCAGCAGTTACAGGACATTATATACAGTGAACACCGGGGAGCTGTTTTTT | CASSYRTLYTVNTGELFF
TRBJ1-1 | TRBV5-5 | many | . | TGTGCCAGCAGCTTGGAATCGTGGACTGAAGCTTTCTTT | CASSLESWTEAFF
TRBJ2-7 | TRBV18 | many | TRBD2 | TGTGCCAGCTCACCCAGCGGGGAAGCCTACGAGCAGTACTTC | CASSPSGEAYEQYF
TRBJ2-2 | TRBV6-5 | . | TRBD2 | TGTGCCAGCAGCTTGACTAGCGGGGGGGCCAGCGGGGAGCTGTTTTTT | CASSLTSGGASGELFF
TRBJ2-2 | TRBV4-2 | many | TRBD2 | TGTGCCAGCAGCCCCACTAGCGGGGGGGCTGGCGGGGAGCTGTTTTTT | CASSPTSGGAGGELFF
TRBJ2-7 | TRBV2 | few | . | TGTGCCAGCAGAGAAGGTGGGACCTCGGATTACGAGCAGTACTTC | CASREGGTSDYEQYF
TRBJ2-2 | TRBV4-1 | . | TRBD1 | TGCGCCAGCAGCCAAACAGGGGATTCCGGGGAGCTGTTTTTT | CASSQTGDSGELFF
TRBJ2-5 | TRBV6-1 | many | TRBD2 | TGTGCCTCCCAGCGGGGGAATGGGCAAGAGACCCAGTACTTC | CASQRGNGQETQYF
TRBJ2-5 | TRBV12-3/TRBV12-4 | many | . | TGTGCCAGCAGTGGTGGAGCGGTTACGGAGACCCAGTACTTC | CASSGGAVTETQYF
TRBJ1-5 | TRBV2 | many | . | TGTGCCAGCAGTGAAAAGGGTTCTCAGCCCCAGCATTTT | CASSEKGSQPQHF